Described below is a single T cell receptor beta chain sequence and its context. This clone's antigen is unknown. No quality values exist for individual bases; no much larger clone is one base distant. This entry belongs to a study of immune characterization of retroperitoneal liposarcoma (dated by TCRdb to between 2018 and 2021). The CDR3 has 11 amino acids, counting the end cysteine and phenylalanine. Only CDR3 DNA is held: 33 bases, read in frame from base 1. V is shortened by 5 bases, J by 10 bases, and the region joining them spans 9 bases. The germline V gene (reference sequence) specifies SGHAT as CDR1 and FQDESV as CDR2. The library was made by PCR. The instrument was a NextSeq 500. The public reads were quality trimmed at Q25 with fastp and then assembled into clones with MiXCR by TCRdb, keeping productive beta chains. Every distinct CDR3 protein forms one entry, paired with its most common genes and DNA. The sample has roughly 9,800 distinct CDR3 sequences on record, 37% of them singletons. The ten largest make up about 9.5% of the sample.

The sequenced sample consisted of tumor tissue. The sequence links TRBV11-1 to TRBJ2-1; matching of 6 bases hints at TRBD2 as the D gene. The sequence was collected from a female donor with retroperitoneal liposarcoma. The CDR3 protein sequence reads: CASSRRDEQFF. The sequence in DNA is TGTGCCAGCAGCAGGAGGGACGAGCAGTTCTTC. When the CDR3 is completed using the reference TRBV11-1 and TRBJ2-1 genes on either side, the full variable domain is EAEVAQSPRYKITEKSQAVAFWCDPISGHATLYWYRQILGQGPELLVQFQDESVVDDSQLPKDRFSAERLKGVDSTLKIQPAELGDSAMYLCASSRRDEQFFGPGTRLTVL.